The sequence of this TCR beta chain was determined in a study of cytomegalovirus exposure and HLA in healthy donors. Study background: Earlier, fewer than 130 million unique TCR beta sequences were recovered from around 190 million T cells by an analysis.

The PCR made use of 60 Vbeta and 13 Jbeta primers. The table came from immunoSEQ multiplex PCR; TCRdb's copy has only in-frame clones and leaves some out. The table records around 100,000 clones, approximately 66% of them present only once. The CDR3 spans 14 residues. V was pared by 1 base and J by 2 bases, with 2 bases of the junction left unmatched. CDR1 and CDR2 from the germline V gene are MNHEY and SVGAGI. V and J are TRBV6-5 and TRBJ2-7, with 7 bases identical to TRBD2. The TCR originated in a woman aged 45-65 years in good health and CMV-seronegative. The sequenced sample was PBMCs. In DNA, the CDR3 is TGTGCCAGCAGTTACTACGGGGGGACCTACGAGCAGTACTTC. It codes for CASSYYGGTYEQYF.